One sample yielded the 23 T cell receptor beta chains listed below, sequenced in a study of identifying expanded T cells in peripheral blood. Measured with immunoSEQ multiplex PCR; TCRdb has only the in-frame clones, and not every one. The sample lists fewer than 60,000 clones; less than 85% were seen once. Material: blood. These receptors were obtained from a person aged 18-70 years in good health.

This sequence joins TRBV5-1 and TRBJ2-7; 9 bases match TRBD1. Germline V gene lookup returns CDR1 SGHRS and CDR2 YFSETQ. With V trimmed by 3 bases and J by 6 bases, 4 bases remained unmatched. This CDR3 contains 13 residues. CDR3 in amino acids: CASSWGQGTEQYF. CDR3 DNA: TGCGCCAGCAGCTGGGGACAGGGAACCGAGCAGTACTTC.

This chain connects TRBV19 to TRBJ2-3, with 9 bases lining up with TRBD2. The CDR3 extends over 16 amino acids. The germline V gene has CDR1 LNHDA and CDR2 SQIVND (reference sequence). V lost 5 bases and J lost 3; bases outside the gene matches: 9. CDR3 DNA sequence: TGTGCCAGTAGTCCCCGACAGCTAGCGGGGACAGATACGCAGTATTTT. It codes for CASSPRQLAGTDTQYF.

The rearrangement uses TRBV2 and TRBJ2-7; TRBD1 agrees at 9 bases. The trim removed 6 bases at V and 5 bases at J, leaving 5 bases unmatched. CDR3 length equals 13 residues. Germline V gene sequence: CDR1 SNHLY, CDR2 FYNNEI. DNA for the CDR3: TGTGCCAGCAGGGGGACAGGGATCAACGAGCAGTACTTC. Residues: CASRGTGINEQYF.

Here the CDR3 reads CASSQERPGQAGGTQYF. CDR3 nucleotide sequence: TGCGCCAGCAGCCAAGAGCGGCCGGGACAGGCCGGGGGGACCCAGTACTTC. The chain uses TRBV4-1 and TRBJ2-5; 8 nucleotides match TRBD1. CDR1 is MGHRA and CDR2 is YSYEKL in the germline V gene. The CDR3 extends over 17 amino acids. V gave up 0 bases and J gave up 7 bases; unmatched junction bases: 13.

The chain joins TRBV6-1 to TRBJ1-3, with TRBD1 identical over 7 bases. Germline V CDR1 and CDR2: MNHNS, SASEGT. The CDR3 is 14 residues long. Trimming took 6 bases from V and 3 from J; bases not matched to a gene: 5. For the CDR3, the DNA is TGTGCCAGCAGCGCAGGGGGAGGTGGAAACACCATATATTTT. Its translation is CASSAGGGGNTIYF.

The chain combines TRBV6-5 with TRBJ2-7, with D uncertain. Trimming took off 5 bases at V and 6 bases at J, with 11 bases between the two ends. The germline V gene has CDR1 MNHEY and CDR2 SVGAGI. This CDR3 spans 12 amino acids. This chain's CDR3 is CASSRTAGEQYF. The DNA for the CDR3 is TGTGCCAGCAGTCGTACGGCAGGCGAGCAGTACTTC.

The chain couples TRBV29-1 to TRBJ2-1; perhaps D is TRBD1 or TRBD2 (5 bases each). The CDR3 contains 13 residues. Germline CDR1 and CDR2: SQVTM and ANQGSEA. Trimming left V 1 base short and J 9 bases short, with 13 bases between. The CDR3 region has the DNA TGCAGCGTTGAAGCCAGGGACCCCGGTGAGCAGTTCTTC. It translates to CSVEARDPGEQFF.

This rearrangement joins TRBV21-1 to TRBJ2-3; TRBD2 was called by the table and not checked on the DNA. TRBV21-1 is a recognized pseudogene. This CDR3 has 13 amino acids. The chain's CDR3 is CASSKGGEDTQYF. The DNA for the CDR3 is TGTGCCAGCAGCAAAGGCGGGGAGGATACGCAGTATTTT.

The rearrangement links TRBV6-1 to TRBJ2-3, with a weak D call TRBD1 (6 bases). CDR3 length: 13 residues. The V end lost 3 bases, the J end lost 7 bases, and 11 bases lay between the germline ends. The germline V gene encodes CDR1 MNHNS and CDR2 SASEGT. The CDR3 coding sequence is TGTGCCAGCAGTGATGGGGGCGGATATACGCAGTATTTT. Protein product: CASSDGGGYTQYF.

This rearrangement joins TRBV6-5 to TRBJ1-1; TRBD1 aligns across 10 bases. V shed 5 bases, J shed 5 bases, and the junction held 8 bases outside the gene matches. The CDR3 extends over 15 amino acids. Germline-derived CDR1 and CDR2 are MNHEY and SVGAGI. The DNA for the CDR3 is TGTGCCAGCAGTACATCGACAGGGGGCTGGACTGAAGCTTTCTTT. It is translated as CASSTSTGGWTEAFF.

In nucleotides, the CDR3 is TGTGCCAGCAGTCCCCGATTCGACGAGCAGTACTTC. Translation: CASSPRFDEQYF. The chain is built from TRBV27 and TRBJ2-7, with D hard to call. There are 12 residues in the CDR3. CDR1 is MNHEY and CDR2 is SMNVEV in the germline V gene (reference sequence). Trimming removed 5 bases at V and 5 bases at J, with 10 bases between.

This chain links TRBV29-1 with TRBJ1-4; weak D call: TRBD1 (6 bases). The V gene lost 7 bases and the J gene lost 5 bases, with 17 bases spanning the gap. The CDR3 is made up of 14 amino acids. Germline V gene data show CDR1 as SQVTM and CDR2 as ANQGSEA. For the CDR3, the DNA is TGCAGCGCTATACAACAGGGTGGGAATGAAAAACTGTTTTTT. This gives the protein CSAIQQGGNEKLFF.

The chain uses TRBV30 and TRBJ2-1; 8 positions match TRBD2. The CDR3 length is 15 residues. V shed 3 bases and J 8 bases; nucleotides not matched to a gene: 12. CDR1 and CDR2 (germline): GTSNPN, SVGIG (reference sequence). Written as DNA, the CDR3 is TGTGCCTGGAGCCCCTTGACGGGGGGGCATGATGAGCAGTTCTTC. Its translation: CAWSPLTGGHDEQFF.

There are a few counts of this clone. The chain is built from TRBV6-6 and TRBJ1-1, with D uncertain. In germline, CDR1 is MNHNY, CDR2 SVGAGI (reference sequence). CDR3 size: 11 residues. V lost 4 bases and J 3 bases, leaving 3 bases between the germline ends. The CDR3 here is CASSLDTEAFF. The CDR3 coding sequence is TGTGCCAGCAGTTTAGACACTGAAGCTTTCTTT.

This chain joins TRBV28 and TRBJ2-7; TRBD1 agrees at 7 bases. Germline V gene lookup returns CDR1 MDHEN and CDR2 SYDVKM. J gave up 1 base and V 7 bases, and 4 bases lay outside the gene matches. The CDR3 is 13 residues long. CDR3: CASNPQGSYEQYV. CDR3 coding DNA: TGTGCCAGCAACCCACAGGGGTCCTACGAGCAGTACGTC.

This sequence joins TRBV7-9 and TRBJ2-5; TRBD2 matches at 7 bases. The length of the CDR3 is 15 residues. The ends lost 11 bases at V and 5 bases at J; junction bases unmatched: 17. The germline gives CDR1 SEHNR, CDR2 FQNEAQ (reference sequence). The CDR3 bases are TGTGCCGCCAGCTCATCGCGGGAGTCTGTTGAGACCCAGTACTTC. This codes for CAASSSRESVETQYF.

This chain joins TRBV18 and TRBJ2-7; 7 positions match TRBD2. The junction had 8 bases not matched to a gene; V was cut back by 3 bases and J by 3 bases. The CDR3 runs to 15 residues. Germline assignment: CDR1 KGHSH and CDR2 LQKENI. The CDR3 coding sequence is TGTGCCAGCTCACCTATGAAGACTAGCAGCTACGAGCAGTACGTC. This codes for CASSPMKTSSYEQYV.

The CDR3 nucleotides are TGTGCCAGCAGCGGGGGATCCGGAGATACGCAGTATTTT. Amino acids: CASSGGSGDTQYF. The chain recombines TRBV7-7 with TRBJ2-3; D could derive from TRBD1 or TRBD2 (5 bases each). Looked up from germline, CDR1 is SSHAT and CDR2 is FNYEAQ (reference sequence). Trimming took off 5 bases at V and 5 bases at J, with 11 bases between the two ends. The CDR3 has 13 amino acids.

This clone was seen more than once but under ten times. The rearrangement links TRBV14 to TRBJ1-1, with D tentatively TRBD1 (5 bases). Germline CDR1 reads SGHDN; CDR2 reads FVKESK. There are 16 residues in the CDR3. V gave up 0 bases and J gave up 1 base, with 12 bases separating them. The CDR3 protein is CASSQELGAGNTEAFF. In DNA form, the CDR3 reads TGTGCCAGCAGCCAAGAACTCGGGGCGGGGAACACTGAAGCTTTCTTT. The variable domain in full, completed from reference TRBV14 and TRBJ1-1, reads EAGVTQFPSHSVIEKGQTVTLRCDPISGHDNLYWYRRVMGKEIKFLLHFVKESKQDESGMPNNRFLAERTGGTYSTLKVQPAELEDSGVYFCASSQELGAGNTEAFFGQGTRLTVV.

This chain links TRBV5-1 with TRBJ1-1; D uncertain. The CDR3 consists of 14 residues. The V and J ends lost 0 bases and 0 bases respectively, with 6 bases between them. In germline, CDR1 is SGHRS, CDR2 YFSETQ. CDR3 amino acids: CASSLDPLNTEAFF. Written as DNA, the CDR3 is TGCGCCAGCAGCTTGGATCCGCTGAACACTGAAGCTTTCTTT.

This chain joins TRBV2 and TRBJ2-5, with 7 bases lining up with TRBD2. CDR3 size: 14 residues. Germline CDR1 SNHLY, CDR2 FYNNEI. V lost 7 bases to trimming and J lost 1 base; unmatched junction nucleotides: 6. The CDR3 nucleotides are TGTGCCAGCATCAAAAGCGGGGTCCAAGAGACCCAGTACTTC. This sequence encodes CASIKSGVQETQYF. Combining the CDR3 with reference TRBV2 and TRBJ2-5 gives the whole variable domain EPEVTQTPSHQVTQMGQEVILRCVPISNHLYFYWYRQILGQKVEFLVSFYNNEISEKSEIFDDQFSVERPDGSNFTLKIRSTKLEDSAMYFCASIKSGVQETQYFGPGTRLLVL.

This clone has a handful of counts. The chain carries TRBV7-2 and TRBJ1-4; a possible D gene is TRBD1 (5 bases). V was cut by 5 bases and J by 8 bases, with 15 bases left in between. This CDR3 is 14 amino acids long. The germline gives CDR1 SGHTA, CDR2 FQGNSA. The CDR3 region has the DNA TGTGCCAGCAGCCCCGACAGAAGAGGGGAAAAACTGTTTTTT. Its translation: CASSPDRRGEKLFF. The entire variable domain, with the rest obtained from reference TRBV7-2 and TRBJ1-4, is as follows: GAGVSQSPSNKVTEKGKDVELRCDPISGHTALYWYRQSLGQGLEFLIYFQGNSAPDKSGLPSDRFSAERTGGSVSTLTIQRTQQEDSAVYLCASSPDRRGEKLFFGSGTQLSVL.

This clone showed up just a few times. The chain has TRBV7-6 and TRBJ2-1; TRBD2 is a possible D gene (5 bases). CDR3 length equals 14 residues. Trimming stripped 1 base from V and 5 bases from J, with 9 bases between. Germline V gene data show CDR1 as SGHVS and CDR2 as FNYEAQ. CDR3 in DNA: TGTGCCAGCAGCTTAGTCGGGATTGACAATGAGCAGTTCTTC. Translated, it gives CASSLVGIDNEQFF.